Below are 8 T cell receptor beta chains sequenced from a single sample in a study of T cell repertoires in cytomegalovirus infection. A single record per CDR3 protein comes from TCRdb applying MiXCR to the reads. The table includes 400,000 to 550,000 distinct CDR3 sequences, approximately 10% detected once. Specimen: PBMCs. The receptor source for this set is a human donor in good health (CMV status not recorded). Some clones in this sample may be carry-over from other donors' samples.

V gene TRBV29-1 combines with J gene TRBJ2-3; 9 positions match TRBD1. V lost 4 bases to trimming and J lost 6 bases; unmatched junction nucleotides: 11. The CDR3 totals 15 residues. Germline V lookup: CDR1 SQVTM, CDR2 ANQGSEA. CDR3 sequence reads: CSVVGLQGAGDTQYF. The CDR3 DNA reads TGCAGCGTTGTGGGATTACAGGGGGCAGGGGATACGCAGTATTTT.

This clonotype was observed a few times. This chain uses TRBV29-1 with TRBJ2-5; D is undetermined. CDR1 is SQVTM, CDR2 ANQGSEA, per germline. Trimming took 2 bases from V and 0 from J, leaving 13 bases between them. CDR3 size: 15 residues. CDR3 residues: CSVESRAAYQETQYF. CDR3 DNA: TGCAGCGTTGAAAGCCGGGCGGCGTACCAAGAGACCCAGTACTTC. The full variable domain, in which reference TRBV29-1 and TRBJ2-5 provide the parts outside the CDR3, is SAVISQKPSRDICQRGTSLTIQCQVDSQVTMMFWYRQQPGQSLTLIATANQGSEATYESGFVIDKFPISRPNLTFSTLTVSNMSPEDSSIYLCSVESRAAYQETQYFGPGTRLLVL.

This clonotype was recorded at least ten times. V and J are TRBV7-8 and TRBJ2-2; 7 bases line up with TRBD1. The trim removed 7 bases at V and 4 bases at J, leaving 9 bases unmatched. There are 15 residues in the CDR3. Germline CDR1 and CDR2: SGHVS and FQNEAQ. CDR3 nucleotide sequence: TGTGCCAGCAAGAAGGGGGCGGGCGGCACCGGGGAGCTGTTTTTT. Protein sequence: CASKKGAGGTGELFF.

At least ten counts were recorded for this clonotype. CDR3 sequence reads: CASSSGTSGSTSTDTQYF. CDR3 DNA: TGCGCCAGCAGCTCCGGGACTAGCGGATCAACTAGCACAGATACGCAGTATTTT. This chain uses TRBV5-1 with TRBJ2-3, with TRBD2 identical over 11 bases. This CDR3 is built from 18 residues. Looked up from germline, CDR1 is SGHRS and CDR2 is YFSETQ. Trimming cost V 3 bases and J 0 bases; bases outside gene matches: 9.

The sample holds many counts of this clonotype. One junction end does not reproduce the germline sequence, and a read error may be involved. The V gene is TRBV7-2, the J gene TRBJ2-3; D perhaps matches TRBD2 (5 bases). CDR3 length: 16 amino acids. The germline V gene has CDR1 SGHTA and CDR2 FQGNSA. CDR3 region: CANSLAQYQPTDTQYF. The CDR3 bases are TGTGCCAACAGCTTAGCGCAGTATCAGCCCACAGATACGCAGTATTTT.

This clonotype was found many times. This chain joins TRBV4-1 and TRBJ1-5; D ambiguous. The CDR3 is made up of 14 amino acids. Trimming removed 0 bases from V and 9 bases from J, with 12 bases in between. From germline, CDR1 is MGHRA and CDR2 YSYEKL. The CDR3 coding sequence is TGCGCCAGCAGCCAAGATGGGATCCCCGCGCCCCAGCATTTT. Its protein product is CASSQDGIPAPQHF.

This clonotype was recorded at least ten times. The genes are TRBV7-9 and TRBJ2-1; D is unclear. V lost 5 bases and J 0 bases, leaving 14 bases between the germline ends. The CDR3 runs to 16 residues. The germline V gene has CDR1 SEHNR and CDR2 FQNEAQ (reference sequence). The CDR3 nucleotides read TGTGCCAGCAGCGTGACACTTGGAAGCTCCTACAATGAGCAGTTCTTC. As protein: CASSVTLGSSYNEQFF. Combining the CDR3 with reference TRBV7-9 and TRBJ2-1 gives the whole variable domain DTGVSQNPRHKITKRGQNVTFRCDPISEHNRLYWYRQTLGQGPEFLTYFQNEAQLEKSRLLSDRFSAERPKGSFSTLEIQRTEQGDSAMYLCASSVTLGSSYNEQFFGPGTRLTVL.

The chain has TRBV19 and TRBJ2-3; D is unclear. The CDR3 spans 13 residues. Germline-derived CDR1 and CDR2 are LNHDA and SQIVND (reference sequence). Trimming removed 5 bases from V and 4 bases from J, with 10 bases in between. The CDR3 DNA reads as TGTGCCAGTAGTTTCCGGAGATCAGATACGCAGTATTTT. It is translated as CASSFRRSDTQYF.